The rows below give T cell receptor beta chains drawn from one sample of a study of a mutant IDH1 vaccine in newly diagnosed glioma. Their recognized antigens are unknown. The method was immunoSEQ multiplex PCR; TCRdb's version includes in-frame clones alone and lacks a portion of them. Among tens of thousands of clones listed, about 92% were seen once. Source: PBMCs, taken from a glioma patient whose treatment included an IDH1 peptide vaccine. The receptor set was obtained from a man aged 40-49 years with glioma. The CDR3 runs from the conserved cysteine through the conserved F or W.

v_gene: TRBV6-1
j_gene: TRBJ2-1
CDR3aa: CASRALAGSLGEQFF

v_gene: TRBV29-1
j_gene: TRBJ1-2
CDR3aa: CSVPRTGTNYGYTF

v_gene: TRBV28
j_gene: TRBJ2-1
CDR3aa: CATAPTGTGGFEQFF

v_gene: TRBV9
j_gene: TRBJ1-1
CDR3aa: CASSAVQGGPRAEAFF

v_gene: TRBV14
j_gene: TRBJ2-5
CDR3aa: CASSQGTRRAGVQETQYF

v_gene: TRBV2
j_gene: TRBJ2-1
CDR3aa: CASSGGGLGRNEQFF

v_gene: TRBV29-1
j_gene: TRBJ2-5
CDR3aa: CSVIAGGETQYF

v_gene: TRBV15
j_gene: TRBJ1-2
CDR3aa: CATGRHRGHSYGYTF

v_gene: TRBV28
j_gene: TRBJ1-1
CDR3aa: CASSLSRRGTEAFF

v_gene: TRBV7-9
j_gene: TRBJ2-7
CDR3aa: CASTRTEGASFDEQYF